The 15 T cell receptor beta chains in this list originate from one sample, sequenced in a study of CD8 T cells in Susac syndrome. An amount of RNA that ranged from roughly 0.5 to 1 ug was reverse transcribed with random hexamers. TCRdb re-called the immunoSEQ multiplex PCR reads through MiXCR, storing one row per CDR3 protein. Altogether about 300,000 distinct CDR3 sequences are present, 89% being singletons, with the ten largest covering under 0.2%. Sequencing input: CD8+ T cells from PBMCs. These receptors were obtained from a human donor with multiple sclerosis.

In this sample, this clonotype turned up once. The CDR3: CATSIRLEGPSTDTQYF. The DNA for the CDR3 is TGTGCCACCAGCATAAGACTAGAGGGGCCAAGCACAGATACGCAGTATTTT. The chain joins TRBV15 to TRBJ2-3; possible D gene TRBD2, 6 bases. Per the germline V gene, CDR1 is LNHNV and CDR2 is YYDKDF (reference sequence). The CDR3 runs 17 residues. Trimming cost V 4 bases and J 0 bases, with 17 bases left between them.

The rearrangement joins TRBV28 to TRBJ2-4; D might be TRBD2 (5 bases). The V end was cut by 1 base, the J end by 0 bases, with 13 bases between. The germline CDR1 and CDR2 sequences are MDHEN and SYDVKM. The CDR3 loop spans 17 amino acids. This CDR3 is CASSLYAGNLAKNIQYF. The CDR3 DNA is TGTGCCAGCAGTTTATATGCCGGGAATCTAGCCAAAAACATTCAGTACTTC.

This clonotype occurred once. The rearrangement uses TRBV7-2 and TRBJ2-7; weak D call: TRBD2 (5 bases). V was clipped by 3 bases and J by 1 base, with 13 bases between them. Germline CDR1 and CDR2: SGHTA and FQGNSA. The CDR3 totals 15 residues. The DNA for the CDR3 is TGTGCCAGCAGCTTGGTGGCGGGCGCTTCCTACGAGCAGTACTTC. It is translated as CASSLVAGASYEQYF. Combining the CDR3 with reference TRBV7-2 and TRBJ2-7 gives the whole variable domain GAGVSQSPSNKVTEKGKDVELRCDPISGHTALYWYRQSLGQGLEFLIYFQGNSAPDKSGLPSDRFSAERTGGSVSTLTIQRTQQEDSAVYLCASSLVAGASYEQYFGPGTRLTVT.

The V call is TRBV12-3 or TRBV12-4, the J call TRBJ2-5; a weak D match, TRBD2 (5 bases). Trimming pared 5 bases from V and 6 bases from J, leaving 10 bases between. This CDR3 spans 12 amino acids. CDR3 nucleotides: TGTGCCAGCAGTCCCACGGGGAAGACCCAGTACTTC. Its translation: CASSPTGKTQYF.

The genes are TRBV7-9 and TRBJ2-7, with D tentatively TRBD1 or TRBD2 (5 bases each). Trimming cost V 5 bases and J 0 bases, with 11 bases left between them. CDR3 length: 14 residues. Germline V gene lookup returns CDR1 SEHNR and CDR2 FQNEAQ (reference sequence). CDR3 sequence (DNA): TGTGCCAGCAGCCGGGACGTTAGCTCCTACGAGCAGTACTTC. Translating gives CASSRDVSSYEQYF. Filled out from reference TRBV7-9 and TRBJ2-7, the complete variable domain reads DTGVSQNPRHKITKRGQNVTFRCDPISEHNRLYWYRQTLGQGPEFLTYFQNEAQLEKSRLLSDRFSAERPKGSFSTLEIQRTEQGDSAMYLCASSRDVSSYEQYFGPGTRLTVT.

The CDR3 nucleotides are TGTGCCAGCCCTCGGGACAGGGCAGATACGCAGTATTTT. Translated, it gives CASPRDRADTQYF. This rearrangement joins TRBV2 to TRBJ2-3; TRBD1 matches at 9 bases. Trimming at V came to 8 bases and at J to 4 bases, leaving 4 bases not matched to a gene. The germline CDR1 and CDR2 sequences are SNHLY and FYNNEI. The CDR3 loop spans 13 amino acids.

The genes are TRBV24-1 and TRBJ2-5; 7 bases align to TRBD2. Germline CDR1 is KGHDR and CDR2 is SFDVKD. This CDR3 comprises 14 residues. Unmatched junction bases numbered 1, after V lost 0 bases and J lost 4 bases. The CDR3 DNA follows: TGTGCCACCAGTGATTTGTCGGGGGGAGAGACCCAGTACTTC. This gives the protein CATSDLSGGETQYF.

The chain links TRBV20-1 to TRBJ2-7, with D perhaps TRBD1 or TRBD2 (5 bases each). V was clipped by 5 bases and J by 4 bases, with 18 bases between them. Germline CDR1 is DFQATT and CDR2 is SNEGSKA (reference sequence). CDR3 length: 14 amino acids. The CDR3: CSASERDELYEQYF. CDR3 DNA sequence: TGCAGTGCTTCCGAGAGGGACGAGCTGTACGAGCAGTACTTC.

CDR3 DNA: TGTGCCAGCGGGGGGACTAGTCTGGAGCATGAGCAGTTCTTC. As protein: CASGGTSLEHEQFF. This chain uses TRBV12-3 or TRBV12-4 with TRBJ2-1, with 8 bases matching TRBD2. J was trimmed by 8 bases and V by 8 bases; bases with no gene match: 11. There are 14 residues in the CDR3.

This chain uses TRBV30 with TRBJ2-5, with 10 bases matching TRBD1. This CDR3 is built from 15 residues. Germline CDR1 GTSNPN, CDR2 SVGIG (reference sequence). Trimming took 3 bases from V and 5 from J; bases not matched to a gene: 9. CDR3 residues: CAWRGDRGLQETQYF. CDR3 bases: TGTGCCTGGAGGGGCGACAGGGGGCTTCAGGAGACCCAGTACTTC.

This clonotype has only a few counts. V usage is TRBV19 and J usage is TRBJ2-1; TRBD2 aligns across 7 bases. Germline V CDR1 and CDR2: LNHDA, SQIVND (reference sequence). The CDR3 extends over 13 amino acids. V lost 4 bases, J lost 3 bases, and 0 bases stayed unmatched. The chain's CDR3 is CASSTGGYNEQFF. CDR3 sequence (DNA): TGTGCCAGTAGTACGGGGGGCTACAATGAGCAGTTCTTC.

The chain recombines TRBV7-9 with TRBJ2-1; 9 nucleotides line up with TRBD1. The CDR3 extends over 15 amino acids. With V trimmed by 4 bases and J by 5 bases, 6 bases remained unmatched. Per germline, CDR1 SEHNR and CDR2 FQNEAQ (reference sequence). The CDR3 DNA reads TGTGCCAGCAGCTACCCGGGACAGGGCCACAATGAGCAGTTCTTC. Protein product: CASSYPGQGHNEQFF.

J is TRBJ2-7 and V is TRBV30; D not certain. The CDR3 length is 12 residues. The germline CDR1 and CDR2 sequences are GTSNPN and SVGIG (reference sequence). With 0 bases removed from V and 5 bases from J, the gap between germline ends came to 8 bases. The CDR3 sequence: CAWSVTAHEQYF. In DNA, the CDR3 is TGTGCCTGGAGTGTAACAGCACACGAGCAGTACTTC.

The CDR3: CSVETREGSYNEQFF. Here the CDR3 DNA reads TGCAGCGTTGAAACCCGGGAGGGCTCCTACAATGAGCAGTTCTTC. The V call is TRBV29-1, the J call TRBJ2-1; 8 bases match TRBD2. This CDR3 spans 15 amino acids. Germline assignment: CDR1 SQVTM and CDR2 ANQGSEA. V shed 2 bases, J shed 0 bases, and the junction held 3 bases outside the gene matches.

This clonotype was observed once. The chain combines TRBV12-3 or TRBV12-4 with TRBJ2-1, with D possibly TRBD1 on 6 matching bases. V lost 4 bases to trimming and J lost 4 bases, with 20 bases between them. This CDR3 spans 17 amino acids. The CDR3 sequence is CASSSSPPMTGYNEQFF. Written as DNA, the CDR3 is TGTGCCAGCAGTTCCTCCCCGCCCATGACAGGATACAATGAGCAGTTCTTC.